These 2 T cell receptor beta chains share one sample of origin, sequenced in a study of Tregs in tolerant kidney transplant recipients. Sequenced by immunoSEQ multiplex PCR; TCRdb stores in-frame clones only, minus some. The sample carries about 110,000 clones, roughly 89% recorded once. The source material was CD4+ T cells from blood, sampled before the transplant. The receptors derive from a human donor who received a combined kidney and bone marrow transplant.

J is TRBJ2-4 and V is TRBV2, with D perhaps matching TRBD1 (5 bases). Trimming took off 10 bases at V and 1 base at J, with 14 bases between the two ends. Germline V lookup: CDR1 SNHLY, CDR2 FYNNEI. This CDR3 has 14 amino acids. The CDR3 DNA sequence: TGTGCCACCTCCACGACAGCGGCCAAAAACATTCAGTACTTC. Amino acid sequence: CATSTTAAKNIQYF.

The chain employs TRBV19 and TRBJ2-7; 8 bases match TRBD1. V lost 5 bases, J lost 6 bases, and 12 bases stayed unmatched. The CDR3 totals 15 residues. Germline assignment: CDR1 LNHDA and CDR2 SQIVND (reference sequence). The CDR3 coding sequence is TGTGCCAGTAGTGGGGCTGGGACAGGATTTAGCGAGCAGTACTTC. Protein product: CASSGAGTGFSEQYF.